This T cell receptor beta chain appears in the sequencing data of a study of response to subunit inactivated influenza vaccine. This CDR3 is 17 amino acids long. V shed 6 bases, J shed 1 base, and the junction held 10 bases outside the gene matches. Looked up from germline, CDR1 is MNHEY and CDR2 is SVGEGT. TCRdb re-derived calls from the RT-PCR reads in MiXCR, one entry per CDR3 protein. The sample has about 170,000 distinct CDR3 sequences, approximately 12% seen once. The table lists this clonotype with a few counts. These data are also associated with another study on T cells expressing NK-cell markers. This second report adds: 5'RACE template switching built TCR beta cDNA with unique molecular identifiers.

The starting material was CD8+ T cells sorted from PBMCs, obtained 11 to 12 days after vaccination. The receptor's source is a man aged 50-60 years who received an inactivated influenza vaccine. The chain links TRBV6-2 or TRBV6-3 to TRBJ1-5; 9 bases align to TRBD1. The CDR3 DNA reads TGTGCCAGCAGCAGACCAAAGGGACAGGGAAGCAATCAGCCCCAGCATTTT. It is translated as CASSRPKGQGSNQPQHF.